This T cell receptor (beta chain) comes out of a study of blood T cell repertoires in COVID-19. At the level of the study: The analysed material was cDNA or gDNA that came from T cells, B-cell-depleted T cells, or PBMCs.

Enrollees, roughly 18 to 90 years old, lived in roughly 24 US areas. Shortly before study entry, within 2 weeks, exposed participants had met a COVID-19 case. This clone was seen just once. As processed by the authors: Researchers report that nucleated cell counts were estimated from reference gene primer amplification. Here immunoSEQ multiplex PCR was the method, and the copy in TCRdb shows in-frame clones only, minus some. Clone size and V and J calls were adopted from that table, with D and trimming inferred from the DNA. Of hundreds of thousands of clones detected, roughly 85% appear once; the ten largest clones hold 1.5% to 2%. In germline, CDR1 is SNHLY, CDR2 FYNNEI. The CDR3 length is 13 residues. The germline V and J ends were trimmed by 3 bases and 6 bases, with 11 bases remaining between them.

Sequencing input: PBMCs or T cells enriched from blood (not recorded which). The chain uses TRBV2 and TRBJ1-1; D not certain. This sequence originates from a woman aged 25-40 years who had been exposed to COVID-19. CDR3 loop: CASSDSREAEAFF. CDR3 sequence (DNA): TGTGCCAGCAGTGATTCTCGCGAAGCTGAAGCTTTCTTT.